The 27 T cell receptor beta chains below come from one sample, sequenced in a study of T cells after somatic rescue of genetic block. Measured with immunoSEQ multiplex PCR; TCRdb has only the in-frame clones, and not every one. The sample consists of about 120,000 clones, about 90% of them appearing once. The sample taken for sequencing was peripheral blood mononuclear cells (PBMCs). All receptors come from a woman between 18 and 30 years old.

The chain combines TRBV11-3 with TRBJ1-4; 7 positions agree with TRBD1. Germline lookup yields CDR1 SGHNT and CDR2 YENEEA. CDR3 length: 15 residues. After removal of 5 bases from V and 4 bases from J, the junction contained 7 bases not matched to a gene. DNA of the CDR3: TGTGCCAGCAGCCAAACAGGGGCCCTTAATGAAAAACTGTTTTTT. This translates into CASSQTGALNEKLFF.

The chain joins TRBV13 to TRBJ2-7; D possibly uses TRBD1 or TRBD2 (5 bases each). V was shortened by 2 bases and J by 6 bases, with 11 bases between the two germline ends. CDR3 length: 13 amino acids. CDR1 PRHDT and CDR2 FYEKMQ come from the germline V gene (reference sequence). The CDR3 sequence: CASSLSGPSEQYF. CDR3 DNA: TGTGCCAGCAGCTTATCGGGGCCGAGCGAGCAGTACTTC.

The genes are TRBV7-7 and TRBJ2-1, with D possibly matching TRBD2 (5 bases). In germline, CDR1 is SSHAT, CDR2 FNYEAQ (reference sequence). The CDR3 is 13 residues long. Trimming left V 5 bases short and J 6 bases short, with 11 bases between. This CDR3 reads CASSQRRGNEQFF. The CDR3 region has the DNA TGTGCCAGCAGCCAGAGACGGGGCAATGAGCAGTTCTTC.

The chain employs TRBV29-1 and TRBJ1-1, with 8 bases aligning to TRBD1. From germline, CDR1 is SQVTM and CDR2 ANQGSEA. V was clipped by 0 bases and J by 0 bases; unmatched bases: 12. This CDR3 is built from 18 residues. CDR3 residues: CSVEDRVWGQEMNTEAFF. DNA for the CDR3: TGCAGCGTTGAAGACCGAGTATGGGGACAGGAGATGAACACTGAAGCTTTCTTT.

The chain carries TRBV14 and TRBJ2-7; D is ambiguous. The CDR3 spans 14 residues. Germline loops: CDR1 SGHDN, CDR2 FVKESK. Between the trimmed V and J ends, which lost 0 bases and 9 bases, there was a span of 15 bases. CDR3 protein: CASSQDLGSRPQYF. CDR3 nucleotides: TGTGCCAGCAGCCAAGATCTAGGTTCGAGGCCGCAGTACTTC.

This CDR3 is CASRRTGGAYEQYF. The CDR3, as DNA: TGTGCCAGTAGGAGGACAGGGGGGGCCTACGAGCAGTACTTC. This chain uses TRBV19 with TRBJ2-7; the match to TRBD1 covers 10 bases. With V trimmed by 6 bases and J by 2 bases, 4 bases remained unmatched. The CDR3 is made up of 14 amino acids. The V gene's germline CDR1 is LNHDA and CDR2 SQIVND (reference sequence). The full variable domain, its missing parts supplied by reference TRBV19 and TRBJ2-7, is DGGITQSPKYLFRKEGQNVTLSCEQNLNHDAMYWYRQDPGQGLRLIYYSQIVNDFQKGDIAEGYSVSREKKESFPLTVTSAQKNPTAFYLCASRRTGGAYEQYFGPGTRLTVT.

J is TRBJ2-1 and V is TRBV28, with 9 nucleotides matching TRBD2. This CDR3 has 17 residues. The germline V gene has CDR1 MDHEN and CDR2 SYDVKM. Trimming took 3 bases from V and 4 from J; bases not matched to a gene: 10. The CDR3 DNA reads TGTGCCAGCAGTTTTTTGGCTAGCGGGGAATATTACAATGAGCAGTTCTTC. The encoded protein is CASSFLASGEYYNEQFF.

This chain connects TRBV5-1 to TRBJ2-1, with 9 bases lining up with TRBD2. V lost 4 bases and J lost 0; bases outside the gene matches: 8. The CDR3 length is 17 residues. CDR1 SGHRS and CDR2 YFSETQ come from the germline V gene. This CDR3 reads CASSLPGTSFSYNEQFF. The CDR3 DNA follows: TGCGCCAGCAGCCTCCCCGGGACTAGCTTCTCCTACAATGAGCAGTTCTTC.

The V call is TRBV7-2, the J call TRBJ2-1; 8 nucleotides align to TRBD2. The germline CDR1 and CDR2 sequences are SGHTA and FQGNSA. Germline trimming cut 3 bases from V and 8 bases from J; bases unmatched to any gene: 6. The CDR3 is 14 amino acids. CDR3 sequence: CASSLLAGRDEQFF. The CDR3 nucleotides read TGTGCCAGCAGCTTGTTAGCGGGGAGAGATGAGCAGTTCTTC.

For the CDR3, the DNA is TGTGCCAGCAGTTTTGGGGGGAAGGGTCATCAGCCCCAGCATTTT. Translating gives CASSFGGKGHQPQHF. The chain uses TRBV28 and TRBJ1-5; maybe TRBD1 (5 bases). The CDR3 is 15 residues long. Deletions cut 3 bases from V and 5 bases from J, with 14 bases between. From germline, CDR1 is MDHEN and CDR2 SYDVKM.

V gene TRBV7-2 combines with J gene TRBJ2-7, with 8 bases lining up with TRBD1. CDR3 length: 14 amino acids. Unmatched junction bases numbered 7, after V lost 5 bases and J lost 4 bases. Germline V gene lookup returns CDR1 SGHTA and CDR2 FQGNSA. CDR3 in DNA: TGTGCCAGCAGCCTCGGGACAGGAACATACGAGCAGTACTTC. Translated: CASSLGTGTYEQYF.

The CDR3 reads CASSDSPGQGALGYTF. The CDR3 DNA reads TGTGCCAGCAGTGACTCACCGGGACAGGGGGCGCTTGGCTACACCTTC. The chain has TRBV6-4 and TRBJ1-2, with 12 bases that match TRBD1. With V trimmed by 0 bases and J by 7 bases, 6 bases remained unmatched. This CDR3 is 16 amino acids long. CDR1 is MRHNA, CDR2 SNTAGT, per germline.

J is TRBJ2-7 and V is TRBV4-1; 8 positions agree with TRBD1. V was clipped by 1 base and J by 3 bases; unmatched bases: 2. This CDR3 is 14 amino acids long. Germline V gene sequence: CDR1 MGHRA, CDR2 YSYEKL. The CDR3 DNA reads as TGCGCCAGCAGCCAAGGACAGGGGCTCTACGAGCAGTACTTC. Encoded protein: CASSQGQGLYEQYF.

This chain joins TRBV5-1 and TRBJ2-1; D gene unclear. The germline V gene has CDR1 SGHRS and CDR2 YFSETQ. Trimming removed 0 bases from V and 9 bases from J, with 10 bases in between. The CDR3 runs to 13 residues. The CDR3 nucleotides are TGCGCCAGCAGCTTGGCCCTTATGAGTGAGCAGTTCTTC. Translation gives CASSLALMSEQFF.

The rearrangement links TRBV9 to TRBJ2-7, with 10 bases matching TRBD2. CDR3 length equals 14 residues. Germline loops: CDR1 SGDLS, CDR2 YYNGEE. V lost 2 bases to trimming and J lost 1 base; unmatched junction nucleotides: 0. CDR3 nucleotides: TGTGCCAGCAGCGTTAGCGGGGGGTCCTACGAGCAGTACTTC. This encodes CASSVSGGSYEQYF.

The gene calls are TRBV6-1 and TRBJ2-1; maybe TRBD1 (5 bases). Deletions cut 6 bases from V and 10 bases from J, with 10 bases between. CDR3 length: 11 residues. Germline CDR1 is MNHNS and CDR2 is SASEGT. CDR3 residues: CASSRQTEQFF. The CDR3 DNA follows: TGTGCCAGCAGCCGACAGACCGAGCAGTTCTTC.

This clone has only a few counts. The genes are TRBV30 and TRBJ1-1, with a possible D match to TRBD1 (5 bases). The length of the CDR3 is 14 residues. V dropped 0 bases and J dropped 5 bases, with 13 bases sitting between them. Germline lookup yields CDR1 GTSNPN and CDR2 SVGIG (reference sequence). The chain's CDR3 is CAWSVLTRGTEAFF. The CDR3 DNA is TGTGCCTGGAGTGTACTCACCCGGGGGACTGAAGCTTTCTTT.

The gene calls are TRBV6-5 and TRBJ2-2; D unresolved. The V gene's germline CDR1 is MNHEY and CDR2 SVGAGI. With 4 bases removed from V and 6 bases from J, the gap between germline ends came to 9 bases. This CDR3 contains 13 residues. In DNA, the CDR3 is TGTGCCAGCAGTTTTCAAACCTCCGGGGAGCTGTTTTTT. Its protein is CASSFQTSGELFF.

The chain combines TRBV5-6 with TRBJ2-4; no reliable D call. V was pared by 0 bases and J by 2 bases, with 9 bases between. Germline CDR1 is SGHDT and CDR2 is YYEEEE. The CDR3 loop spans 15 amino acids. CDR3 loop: CASSLDNHPKNIQYF. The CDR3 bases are TGTGCCAGCAGCTTGGACAACCACCCCAAAAACATTCAGTACTTC.

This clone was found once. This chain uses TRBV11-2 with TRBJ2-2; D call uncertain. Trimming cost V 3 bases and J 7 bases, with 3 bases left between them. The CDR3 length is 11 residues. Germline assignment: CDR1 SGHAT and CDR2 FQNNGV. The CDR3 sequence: CASSFFGELFF. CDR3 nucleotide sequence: TGTGCCAGCAGCTTTTTCGGGGAGCTGTTTTTT.

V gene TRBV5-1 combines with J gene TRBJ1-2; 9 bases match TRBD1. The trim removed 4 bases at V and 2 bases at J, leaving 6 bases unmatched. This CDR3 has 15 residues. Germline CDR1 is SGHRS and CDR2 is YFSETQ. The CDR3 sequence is CASSQDRGSNYGYTF. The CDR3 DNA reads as TGCGCCAGCAGCCAGGACAGGGGTTCCAACTATGGCTACACCTTC.

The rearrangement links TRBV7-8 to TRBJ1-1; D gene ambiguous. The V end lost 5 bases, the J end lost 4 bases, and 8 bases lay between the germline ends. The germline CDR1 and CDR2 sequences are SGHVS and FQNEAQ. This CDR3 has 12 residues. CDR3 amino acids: CASSLMSTEAFF. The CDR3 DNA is TGTGCCAGCAGCCTCATGAGCACTGAAGCTTTCTTT.

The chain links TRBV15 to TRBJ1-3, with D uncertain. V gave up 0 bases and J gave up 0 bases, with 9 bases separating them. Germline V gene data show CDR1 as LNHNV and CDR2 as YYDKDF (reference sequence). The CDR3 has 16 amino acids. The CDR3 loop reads CATSRDQLASGNTIYF. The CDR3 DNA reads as TGTGCCACCAGCAGAGATCAACTCGCCTCTGGAAACACCATATATTTT.

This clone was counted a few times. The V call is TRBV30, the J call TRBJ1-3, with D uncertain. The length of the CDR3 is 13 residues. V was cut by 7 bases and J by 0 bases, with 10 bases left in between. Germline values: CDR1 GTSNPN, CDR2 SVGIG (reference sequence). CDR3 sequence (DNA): TGTGCCTACGACCGTAGCTCTGGAAACACCATATATTTT. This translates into CAYDRSSGNTIYF.

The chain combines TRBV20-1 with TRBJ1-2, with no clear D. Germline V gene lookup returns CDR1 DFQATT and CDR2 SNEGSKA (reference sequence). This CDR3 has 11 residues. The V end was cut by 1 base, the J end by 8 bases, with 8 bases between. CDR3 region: CSARGLLGYTF. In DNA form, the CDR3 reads TGCAGTGCTAGAGGTCTACTGGGCTACACCTTC.

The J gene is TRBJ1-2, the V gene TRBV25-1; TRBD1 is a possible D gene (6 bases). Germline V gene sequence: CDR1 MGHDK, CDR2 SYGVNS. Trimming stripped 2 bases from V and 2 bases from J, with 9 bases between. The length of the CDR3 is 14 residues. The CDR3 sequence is CASSEGGPNYGYTF. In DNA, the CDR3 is TGTGCCAGCAGTGAAGGGGGGCCCAACTATGGCTACACCTTC.

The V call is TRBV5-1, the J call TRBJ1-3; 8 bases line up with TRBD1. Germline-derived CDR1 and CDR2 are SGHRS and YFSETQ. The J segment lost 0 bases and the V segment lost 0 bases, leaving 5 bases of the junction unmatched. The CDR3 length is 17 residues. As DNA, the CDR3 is TGCGCCAGCAGCTTGGTAGGGACAGGACTCTCTGGAAACACCATATATTTT. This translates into CASSLVGTGLSGNTIYF.